This TCR beta chain was captured in a study of early T cells in non-severe SARS-CoV-2 infection. Overall study: Sequencing of bulk RNA from unsorted whole blood was done, without chain pairing.

Individual cDNA molecules received unique molecular identifiers during library preparation. TCRdb analysed the 5' RACE reads with MiXCR anew, one entry per CDR3 protein. The data contain roughly 62,000 distinct CDR3 sequences, 6% to 8.5% of them singletons. General observations from the study: Reliance on VDJdb matching favored anti-spike CD8 responses; private and CD4 specificities were missed.

CDR3 size: 12 residues. V lost 3 bases and J lost 11, with 11 bases in between. The V gene's germline CDR1 is LGHDT and CDR2 YNNKEL (reference sequence). In its sample, this clonotype was seen a few times. Its antigen is unknown. The J gene is TRBJ2-1, the V gene TRBV3-1; a weak D match, TRBD2 (5 bases). Sequenced input: whole blood. The receptor comes from an adult who was a healthcare worker with PCR-confirmed SARS-CoV-2 infection or an uninfected control (not recorded which). CDR3 sequence: CASSHLTGKQFF. In DNA form, the CDR3 reads TGTGCCAGCAGCCATCTTACCGGGAAGCAGTTCTTC.